This is a list of T cell receptor beta chains from one sample in a study of T cells after yellow fever vaccination. Each CDR3 protein gets one entry after TCRdb re-called the 5' RACE reads with MiXCR. The profile shows more than 300,000 distinct CDR3 sequences, around 7% of them singletons. Sequences were derived from PBMCs, sampled roughly 45 days after the first yellow fever vaccination. These receptors originate from a man aged 18-30 years who received the YFV17D yellow fever vaccine. The CDR3 runs from the conserved cysteine through the conserved F or W. A D gene is named only where the DNA matches it firmly. Clone size is shown for a subset of rows, as once, few, many or a class of expanded clone.

abundance: NA
d_gene: TRBD2
j_gene: TRBJ2-3
v_gene: TRBV9
CDR3aa: CASSPRLAGGRPTDTQYF
CDR3nt: TGTGCCAGCAGCCCCCGACTAGCGGGGGGGCGGCCAACAGATACGCAGTATTTT

abundance: few
d_gene: NA
j_gene: TRBJ2-3
v_gene: TRBV4-3
CDR3aa: CASSQEFGLWVVTDTQYF
CDR3nt: TGCGCCAGCAGCCAAGAGTTTGGCTTGTGGGTCGTCACAGATACGCAGTATTTT

abundance: few
d_gene: TRBD1
j_gene: TRBJ1-1
v_gene: TRBV7-2
CDR3aa: CASSLVGQGGTEAFF
CDR3nt: TGTGCCAGCAGCTTAGTAGGACAGGGAGGAACTGAAGCTTTCTTT

abundance: many
d_gene: TRBD2
j_gene: TRBJ2-1
v_gene: TRBV16
CDR3aa: CASSRSGGPYNEQFF
CDR3nt: TGTGCCAGCAGCCGAAGCGGGGGTCCCTACAATGAGCAGTTCTTC

abundance: many
d_gene: TRBD2
j_gene: TRBJ2-1
v_gene: TRBV11-2
CDR3aa: CASSTPGLAGGVPYNEQFF
CDR3nt: TGTGCCAGCAGCACCCCGGGACTAGCGGGAGGGGTGCCCTACAATGAGCAGTTCTTC

abundance: few
d_gene: NA
j_gene: TRBJ2-1
v_gene: TRBV13
CDR3aa: CASSPTQGLMDTNEQFF
CDR3nt: TGTGCCAGCAGCCCAACCCAGGGCCTGATGGATACAAATGAGCAGTTCTTC

abundance: many
d_gene: NA
j_gene: TRBJ2-7
v_gene: TRBV28
CDR3aa: CAAWRDGSYEQYF
CDR3nt: TGTGCCGCTTGGAGGGACGGCTCCTACGAGCAGTACTTC

abundance: few
d_gene: NA
j_gene: TRBJ2-3
v_gene: TRBV12-5
CDR3aa: CASGYSSTDTQYF
CDR3nt: TGTGCTAGTGGATACAGCAGCACAGATACGCAGTATTTT

abundance: few
d_gene: TRBD1
j_gene: TRBJ2-3
v_gene: TRBV6-1
CDR3aa: CASSLRGSSTDTQYF
CDR3nt: TGTGCCAGCAGTCTCAGGGGGTCAAGTACAGATACGCAGTATTTT

abundance: many
d_gene: NA
j_gene: TRBJ1-1
v_gene: TRBV6-5
CDR3aa: CASSQGRSEAFF
CDR3nt: TGTGCCAGCAGCCAGGGTAGGTCTGAAGCTTTCTTT

abundance: few
d_gene: NA
j_gene: TRBJ2-5
v_gene: TRBV5-1
CDR3aa: CASSSGSGFVFETQYF
CDR3nt: TGCGCCAGCAGCTCGGGTAGCGGATTTGTGTTCGAGACCCAGTACTTC

abundance: NA
d_gene: NA
j_gene: TRBJ1-1
v_gene: TRBV5-6
CDR3aa: CASSFIQRGVTEAFF
CDR3nt: TGTGCCAGCAGCTTCATTCAGAGAGGGGTCACTGAAGCTTTCTTT

abundance: few
d_gene: NA
j_gene: TRBJ1-3
v_gene: TRBV3-1
CDR3aa: CASSPSRGNTIYF
CDR3nt: TGTGCCAGCAGCCCGAGTAGGGGAAACACCATATATTTT

abundance: many
d_gene: TRBD1
j_gene: TRBJ2-1
v_gene: TRBV18
CDR3aa: CASSPRDRITYNEQFF
CDR3nt: TGTGCCAGCTCACCCCGGGACAGAATTACCTACAATGAGCAGTTCTTC

abundance: few
d_gene: NA
j_gene: TRBJ2-1
v_gene: TRBV28
CDR3aa: CASSLWSVAANEQFF
CDR3nt: TGTGCCAGCAGTTTATGGTCCGTGGCAGCGAATGAGCAGTTCTTC